What follows describes a single TCR beta chain. Donors came from a validation cohort of over a hundred subjects, distinct from the first 666-subject cohort. The table came from immunoSEQ multiplex PCR; TCRdb's copy has only in-frame clones and leaves some out. The table has roughly 190,000 clones, more than 75% seen once. The sample originates from a study of cytomegalovirus exposure and HLA in healthy donors. The CDR3 is 15 amino acids. Germline V CDR1 and CDR2: MGHDK, SYGVNS. V was pared by 4 bases and J by 4 bases, with 7 bases of the junction left unmatched. The chain joins TRBV25-1 to TRBJ1-1; 9 bases fit TRBD1. The sequenced sample consisted of PBMCs. The source of this sequence is a man aged 25 to 45 in good health and CMV-seropositive. CDR3 protein: CASSVYSDRGTEAFF. CDR3 sequence (DNA): TGTGCCAGCAGTGTCTACTCGGACAGGGGCACTGAAGCTTTCTTT.